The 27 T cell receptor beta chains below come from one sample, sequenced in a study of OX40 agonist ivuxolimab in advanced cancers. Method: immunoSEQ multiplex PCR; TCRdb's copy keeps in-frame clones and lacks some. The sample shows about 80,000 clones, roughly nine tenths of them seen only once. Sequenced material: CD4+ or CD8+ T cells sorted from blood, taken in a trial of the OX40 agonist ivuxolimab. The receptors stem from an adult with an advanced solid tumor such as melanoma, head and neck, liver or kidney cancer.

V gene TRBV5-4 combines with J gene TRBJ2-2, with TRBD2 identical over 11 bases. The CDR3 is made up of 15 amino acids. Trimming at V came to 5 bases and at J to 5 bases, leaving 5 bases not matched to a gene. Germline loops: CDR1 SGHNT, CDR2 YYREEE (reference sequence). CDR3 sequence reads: CASRIAGGLTGELFF. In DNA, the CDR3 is TGTGCCAGCAGAATAGCGGGAGGGCTAACCGGGGAGCTGTTTTTT.

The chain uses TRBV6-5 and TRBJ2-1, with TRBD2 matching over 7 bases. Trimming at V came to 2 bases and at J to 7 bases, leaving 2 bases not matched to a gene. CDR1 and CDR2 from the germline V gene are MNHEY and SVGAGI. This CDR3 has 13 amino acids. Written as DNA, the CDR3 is TGTGCCAGCAGTTACAACGGGGGGAATGAGCAGTTCTTC. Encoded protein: CASSYNGGNEQFF.

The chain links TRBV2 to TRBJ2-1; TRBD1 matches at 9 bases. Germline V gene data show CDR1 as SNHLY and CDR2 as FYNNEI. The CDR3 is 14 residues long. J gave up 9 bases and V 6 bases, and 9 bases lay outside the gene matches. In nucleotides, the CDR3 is TGTGCCAGCAGGGGGACAGGGTTTTATCCTGAGCAGTTCTTC. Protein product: CASRGTGFYPEQFF.

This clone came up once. DNA for the CDR3: TGTGCCAGCAGCTTAGGGGTTAGACAAACCAATCAGCCCCAGCATTTT. Residues: CASSLGVRQTNQPQHF. The chain has TRBV7-3 and TRBJ1-5, with D uncertain. This CDR3 region has 16 residues. Germline assignment: CDR1 SGHTA and CDR2 FQGTGA. V was pared by 2 bases and J by 3 bases, with 14 bases between.

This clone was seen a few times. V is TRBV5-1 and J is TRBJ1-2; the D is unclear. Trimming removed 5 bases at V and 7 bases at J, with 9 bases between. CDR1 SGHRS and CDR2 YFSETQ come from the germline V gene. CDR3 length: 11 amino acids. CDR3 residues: CASSGVRGYTF. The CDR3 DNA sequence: TGCGCCAGCAGTGGGGTACGTGGCTACACCTTC.

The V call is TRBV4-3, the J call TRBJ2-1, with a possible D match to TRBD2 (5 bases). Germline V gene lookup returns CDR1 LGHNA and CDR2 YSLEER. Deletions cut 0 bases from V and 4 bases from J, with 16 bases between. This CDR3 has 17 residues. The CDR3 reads CASSQDQADPRYNEQFF. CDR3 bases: TGCGCCAGCAGCCAAGATCAAGCGGATCCTAGATACAATGAGCAGTTCTTC.

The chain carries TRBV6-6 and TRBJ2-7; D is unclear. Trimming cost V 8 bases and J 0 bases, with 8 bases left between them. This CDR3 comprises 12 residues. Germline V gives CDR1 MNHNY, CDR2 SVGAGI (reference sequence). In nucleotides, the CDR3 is TGTGCCAGCTGTCCCAGCTCCTACGAGCAGTACTTC. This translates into CASCPSSYEQYF.

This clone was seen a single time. The CDR3 loop reads CASTLSPNTGELFF. CDR3 nucleotide sequence: TGTGCCAGCACCCTGTCCCCGAACACCGGGGAGCTGTTTTTT. V gene TRBV7-2 combines with J gene TRBJ2-2; D not resolved. Trimming pared 7 bases from V and 0 bases from J, leaving 9 bases between. The CDR3 is 14 residues long. Germline V gives CDR1 SGHTA, CDR2 FQGNSA.

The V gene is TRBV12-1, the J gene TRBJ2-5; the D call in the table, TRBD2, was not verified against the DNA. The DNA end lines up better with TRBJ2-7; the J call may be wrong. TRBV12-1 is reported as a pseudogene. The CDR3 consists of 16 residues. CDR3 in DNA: TGTGCCAGCAGCTTTCCTGGGACTAGCGGATCATACGAGCAGTACTTC. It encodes CASSFPGTSGSYEQYF.

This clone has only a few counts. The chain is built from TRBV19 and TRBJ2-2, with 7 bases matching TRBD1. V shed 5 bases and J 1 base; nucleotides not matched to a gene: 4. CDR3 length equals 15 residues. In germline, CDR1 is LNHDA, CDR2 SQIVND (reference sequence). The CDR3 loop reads CASSYDRVNTGELFF. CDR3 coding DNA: TGTGCCAGTAGTTATGACAGGGTGAACACCGGGGAGCTGTTTTTT.

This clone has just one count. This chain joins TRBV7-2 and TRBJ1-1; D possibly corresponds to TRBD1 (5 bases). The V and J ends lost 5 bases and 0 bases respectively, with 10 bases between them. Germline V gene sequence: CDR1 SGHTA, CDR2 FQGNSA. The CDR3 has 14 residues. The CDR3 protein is CASSGGGMNTEAFF. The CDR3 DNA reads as TGTGCCAGCAGCGGGGGGGGGATGAACACTGAAGCTTTCTTT.

DNA of the CDR3: TGTGCCAGCAGCTCTCCACAGGGACAGGGAAACACCATATATTTT. Amino acids: CASSSPQGQGNTIYF. The V and J genes are TRBV7-2 and TRBJ1-3; 7 nucleotides agree with TRBD1. The CDR3 has 15 amino acids. V was clipped by 4 bases and J by 4 bases; unmatched bases: 7. Germline V gives CDR1 SGHTA, CDR2 FQGNSA.

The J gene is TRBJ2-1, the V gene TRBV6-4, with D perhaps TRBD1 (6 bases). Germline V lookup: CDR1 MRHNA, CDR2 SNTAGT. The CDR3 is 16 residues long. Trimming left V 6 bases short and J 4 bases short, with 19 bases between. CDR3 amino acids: CASSQGTGQSYNEQFF. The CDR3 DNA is TGTGCCAGCAGCCAGGGGACGGGACAATCGTACAATGAGCAGTTCTTC.

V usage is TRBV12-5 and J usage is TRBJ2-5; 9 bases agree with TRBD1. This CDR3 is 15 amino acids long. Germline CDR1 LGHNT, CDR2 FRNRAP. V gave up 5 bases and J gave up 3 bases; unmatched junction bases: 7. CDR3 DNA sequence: TGTGCTAGTGGTCCATACAGGGGGCCTGAAGAGACCCAGTACTTC. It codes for CASGPYRGPEETQYF.

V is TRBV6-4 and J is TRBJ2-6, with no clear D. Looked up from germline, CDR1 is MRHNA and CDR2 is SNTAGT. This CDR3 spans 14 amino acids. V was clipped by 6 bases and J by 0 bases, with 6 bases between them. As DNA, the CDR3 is TGTGCCAGCAGCCCGGACTCTGGGGCCAACGTCCTGACTTTC. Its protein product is CASSPDSGANVLTF.

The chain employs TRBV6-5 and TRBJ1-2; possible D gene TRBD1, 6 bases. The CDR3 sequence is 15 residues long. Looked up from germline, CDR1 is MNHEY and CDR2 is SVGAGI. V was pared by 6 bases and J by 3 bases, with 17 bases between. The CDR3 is CASSLGQGGHYGYTF. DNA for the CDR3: TGTGCCAGCAGCCTCGGACAAGGGGGTCACTATGGCTACACCTTC.

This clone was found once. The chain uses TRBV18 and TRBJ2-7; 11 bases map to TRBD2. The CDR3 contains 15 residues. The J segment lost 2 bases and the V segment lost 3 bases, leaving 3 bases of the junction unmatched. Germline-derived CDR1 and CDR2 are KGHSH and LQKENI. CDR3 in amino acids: CASSPTSGVTYEQYF. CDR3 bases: TGTGCCAGCTCACCGACTAGCGGGGTAACCTACGAGCAGTACTTC.

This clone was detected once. As DNA, the CDR3 is TGTGCCAGCGGAGCTTTAGTACAGGGGGCGAGGAATGAGCAGTTCTTC. Its translation: CASGALVQGARNEQFF. The rearrangement links TRBV7-2 to TRBJ2-1; 9 nucleotides align to TRBD1. This CDR3 has 16 residues. CDR1 is SGHTA, CDR2 FQGNSA, per germline. The ends lost 8 bases at V and 7 bases at J; junction bases unmatched: 15.

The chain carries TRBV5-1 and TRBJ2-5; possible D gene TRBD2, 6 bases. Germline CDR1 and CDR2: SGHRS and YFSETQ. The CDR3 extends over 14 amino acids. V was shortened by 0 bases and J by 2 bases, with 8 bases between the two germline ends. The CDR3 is CASSLGDFQETQYF. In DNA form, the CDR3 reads TGCGCCAGCAGCTTGGGGGACTTTCAAGAGACCCAGTACTTC. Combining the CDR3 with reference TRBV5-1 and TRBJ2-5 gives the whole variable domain KAGVTQTPRYLIKTRGQQVTLSCSPISGHRSVSWYQQTPGQGLQFLFEYFSETQRNKGNFPGRFSGRQFSNSRSEMNVSTLELGDSALYLCASSLGDFQETQYFGPGTRLLVL.

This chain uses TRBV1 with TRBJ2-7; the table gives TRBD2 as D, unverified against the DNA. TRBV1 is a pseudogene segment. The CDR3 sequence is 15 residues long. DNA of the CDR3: TGCACCAGCACCAGGGGACTAGCTTGTTCCTACGAGCAGTACTTC. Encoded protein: CTSTRGLACSYEQYF.

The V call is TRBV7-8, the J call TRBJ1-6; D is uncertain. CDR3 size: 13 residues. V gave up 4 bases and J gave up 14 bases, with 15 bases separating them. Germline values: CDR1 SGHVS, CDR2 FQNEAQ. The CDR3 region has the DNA TGTGCCAGCAGCTCTAGGCTTCGTCGGACCCTCCACTTT. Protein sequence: CASSSRLRRTLHF.

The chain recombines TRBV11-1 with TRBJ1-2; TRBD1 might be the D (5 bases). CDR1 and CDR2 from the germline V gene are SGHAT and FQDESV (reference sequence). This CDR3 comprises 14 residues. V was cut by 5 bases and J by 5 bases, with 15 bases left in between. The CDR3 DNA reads TGTGCCAGCAGCCTGTCTTCCAGGGAATATGGCTACACCTTC. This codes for CASSLSSREYGYTF.

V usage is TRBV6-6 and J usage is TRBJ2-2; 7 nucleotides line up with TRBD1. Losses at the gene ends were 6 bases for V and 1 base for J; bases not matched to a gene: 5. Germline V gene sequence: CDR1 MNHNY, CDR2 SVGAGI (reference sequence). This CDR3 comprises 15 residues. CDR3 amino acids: CASRPRTGNTGELFF. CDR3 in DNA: TGTGCCAGCAGACCTCGGACAGGGAACACCGGGGAGCTGTTTTTT.

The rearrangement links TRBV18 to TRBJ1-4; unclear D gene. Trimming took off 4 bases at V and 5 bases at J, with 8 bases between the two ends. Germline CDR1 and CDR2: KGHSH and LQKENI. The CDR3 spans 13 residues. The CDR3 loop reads CASSRSENEKLFF. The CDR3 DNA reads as TGTGCCAGCTCACGATCAGAAAATGAAAAACTGTTTTTT. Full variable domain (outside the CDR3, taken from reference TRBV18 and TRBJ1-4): NAGVMQNPRHLVRRRGQEARLRCSPMKGHSHVYWYRQLPEEGLKFMVYLQKENIIDESGMPKERFSAEFPKEGPSILRIQQVVRGDSAAYFCASSRSENEKLFFGSGTQLSVL.

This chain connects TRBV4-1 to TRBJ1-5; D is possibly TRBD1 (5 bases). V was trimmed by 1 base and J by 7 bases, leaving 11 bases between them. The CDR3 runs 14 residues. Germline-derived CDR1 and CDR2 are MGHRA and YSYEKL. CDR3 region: CASSQGQGDQPQHF. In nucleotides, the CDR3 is TGCGCCAGCAGCCAAGGTCAAGGGGACCAGCCCCAGCATTTT.

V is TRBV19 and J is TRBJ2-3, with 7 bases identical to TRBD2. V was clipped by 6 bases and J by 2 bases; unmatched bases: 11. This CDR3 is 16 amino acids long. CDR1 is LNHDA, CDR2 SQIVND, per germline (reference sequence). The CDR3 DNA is TGTGCCAGTAGATCGGTTGAAGCGGGGAACACAGATACGCAGTATTTT. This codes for CASRSVEAGNTDTQYF.

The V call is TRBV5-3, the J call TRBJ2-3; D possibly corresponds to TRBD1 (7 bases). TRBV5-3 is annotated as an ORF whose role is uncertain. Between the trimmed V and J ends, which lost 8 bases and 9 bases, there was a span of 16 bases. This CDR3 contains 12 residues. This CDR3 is CASSRGTGTQYF. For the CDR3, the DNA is TGTGCCAGCAGCAGGGGGACTGGAACGCAGTATTTT.